Listed below are T cell receptor beta chains from one sample, sequenced in a study of cytomegalovirus exposure and HLA in healthy donors. Profiled with immunoSEQ multiplex PCR; TCRdb holds only in-frame clones, not every one. Its table records about 170,000 clones. Source material: PBMCs. The receptor source for this set is a woman under 30 in good health and CMV-seropositive. Both conserved end residues are part of each CDR3. The D gene is left open where the match is weak.

TRBJ1-5 | NA | 15 | TRBV4-2 | TGTGCCAGCAGCCAAGTTCAGGAATACAATCAGCCCCAGCATTTT | CASSQVQEYNQPQHF
TRBJ1-1 | NA | 13 | TRBV27 | TGTGCCAGCACCGCACAGGGATTCACTGAAGCTTTCTTT | CASTAQGFTEAFF
TRBJ2-5 | NA | 16 | TRBV15 | TGTGCCACCAGCAGAGGTCCCGTCGGGGGAGAAGAGACCCAGTACTTC | CATSRGPVGGEETQYF
TRBJ1-5 | NA | 14 | TRBV6-5 | TGTGCCAGCAGGGCCCCAGGGAATTTCCAGCCCCAGCATTTT | CASRAPGNFQPQHF
TRBJ2-1 | TRBD2 | 13 | TRBV6-1 | TGTGCCAGCATGGGACTAGCGGGGGGGGAGCAGTTCTTC | CASMGLAGGEQFF
TRBJ2-7 | NA | 14 | TRBV5-4 | TGTGCCAGCAGCCCAGGGGACTATTCCTACGAGCAGTACTTC | CASSPGDYSYEQYF
TRBJ2-7 | TRBD1 | 15 | TRBV19 | TGTGCCAGTAGCCCATCGGACAGGGAGTTTGGCGAGCAGTACTTC | CASSPSDREFGEQYF
TRBJ2-7 | TRBD2 | 17 | TRBV7-9 | TGTGCCAGCAGCTCCAAGCGGGGGGGATATCAAACCTACGAGCAGTACTTC | CASSSKRGGYQTYEQYF
TRBJ2-5 | NA | 15 | TRBV6-1 | TGTGCCAGCAGTGAAGGGGCGGGGAACCAAGAGACCCAGTACTTC | CASSEGAGNQETQYF
TRBJ2-7 | TRBD1 | 14 | TRBV7-9 | TGTGCCAGCAGCTTCTGGGACAGGGTCGACGAGCAGTACTTC | CASSFWDRVDEQYF
TRBJ2-6 | NA | 16 | TRBV2 | TGTGCCAGCAGTGGAAGGAGGACAGCGGGGGCCAACGTCCTGACTTTC | CASSGRRTAGANVLTF
TRBJ2-7 | NA | 14 | TRBV4-1 | TGCGCCAGCAGCCAAGATTACAGAACGGACGAGCAGTACTTC | CASSQDYRTDEQYF
TRBJ2-7 | NA | 15 | TRBV7-9 | TGTGCCAGCAGCCCGCCGACAGGTACATACTACGAGCAGTACTTC | CASSPPTGTYYEQYF
TRBJ1-2 | NA | 16 | TRBV14 | TGTGCCAGCAGCCAAGGGCCCACAACCCGGGGCTATGGCTACACCTTC | CASSQGPTTRGYGYTF
TRBJ1-1 | TRBD1 | 13 | TRBV5-4 | TGTGCCAGCAGCCCACAGGGGGGCACTGAAGCTTTCTTT | CASSPQGGTEAFF
TRBJ2-1 | NA | 16 | TRBV11-3 | TGTGCCAGCAGCTCCAGACAGGCTATCTCCTACAATGAGCAGTTCTTC | CASSSRQAISYNEQFF
TRBJ2-7 | NA | 13 | TRBV19 | TGTGCCAGTAGTAATTATCCGGGCTACGAGCAGTACTTC | CASSNYPGYEQYF